One sample yielded the 5 T cell receptor beta chains listed below, sequenced in a study of cytomegalovirus exposure and HLA in healthy donors. The PCR was carried out with 60 Vbeta primers and 13 Jbeta primers. Produced via immunoSEQ multiplex PCR; TCRdb's table is partial and in-frame only. This table holds approximately 130,000 clones, 75% to 85% found once. The sequenced sample consisted of PBMCs. The receptors here all came from a male donor in good health and CMV-seronegative.

This clone was observed once. The V gene is TRBV5-1, the J gene TRBJ2-7, with a weak D call TRBD2 (6 bases). V was shortened by 2 bases and J by 5 bases, with 8 bases between the two germline ends. The germline gives CDR1 SGHRS, CDR2 YFSETQ. The CDR3 covers 12 residues. In DNA form, the CDR3 reads TGCGCCAGCAGCTTAGGAGGGCACGAGCAGTACTTC. Translated: CASSLGGHEQYF.

A remark on this clone: The junction and the germline gene differ at one end; a read error may be behind it. This chain connects TRBV7-9 to TRBJ2-5, with D perhaps TRBD2 (6 bases). This CDR3 contains 12 residues. From germline, CDR1 is SEHNR and CDR2 FQNEAQ (reference sequence). CDR3 nucleotides: TGTTCCAGCCAAAGTGGGGGGGAGACCCAGTACTTC. Its translation: CSSQSGGETQYF.

The chain recombines TRBV13 with TRBJ2-5; TRBD1 matches at 9 bases. The CDR3 is 13 amino acids. After removal of 10 bases from V and 5 bases from J, the junction contained 8 bases not matched to a gene. Germline V gene data show CDR1 as PRHDT and CDR2 as FYEKMQ (reference sequence). CDR3: CATSQGAVETQYF. In nucleotides, the CDR3 is TGTGCCACCTCACAGGGGGCAGTGGAGACCCAGTACTTC.

This clone was found a few times. This chain links TRBV4-2 with TRBJ1-1; TRBD1 matches at 9 bases. The V and J ends lost 1 base and 7 bases, in that order; junction bases with no gene match: 4. The germline CDR1 and CDR2 sequences are LGHNA and YNFKEQ. This CDR3 contains 14 residues. The CDR3 here is CASSQVRQGDEAFF. The CDR3 coding sequence is TGTGCCAGCAGCCAAGTTCGACAGGGGGATGAAGCTTTCTTT.

CDR3 residues: CASSFRASNTGELFF. DNA for the CDR3: TGTGCCAGCAGCTTCAGGGCGTCGAACACCGGGGAGCTGTTTTTT. The chain carries TRBV7-8 and TRBJ2-2; D is perhaps TRBD1 (5 bases). Germline loops: CDR1 SGHVS, CDR2 FQNEAQ. V was cut by 3 bases and J by 0 bases, with 8 bases left in between. CDR3 length equals 15 residues.